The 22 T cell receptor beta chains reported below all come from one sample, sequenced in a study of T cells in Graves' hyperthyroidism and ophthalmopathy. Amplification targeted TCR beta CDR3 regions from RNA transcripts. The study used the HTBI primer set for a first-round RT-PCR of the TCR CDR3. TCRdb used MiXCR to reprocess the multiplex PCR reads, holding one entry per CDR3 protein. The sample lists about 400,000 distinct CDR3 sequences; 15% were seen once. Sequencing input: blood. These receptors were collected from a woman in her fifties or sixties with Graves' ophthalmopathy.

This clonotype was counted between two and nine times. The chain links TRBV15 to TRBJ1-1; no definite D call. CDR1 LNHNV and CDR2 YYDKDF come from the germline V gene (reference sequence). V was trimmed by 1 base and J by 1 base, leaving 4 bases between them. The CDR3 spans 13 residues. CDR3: CATSRAANTEAFF. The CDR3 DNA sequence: TGTGCCACCAGCAGAGCCGCGAACACTGAAGCTTTCTTT. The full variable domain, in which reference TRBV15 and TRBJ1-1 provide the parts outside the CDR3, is DAMVIQNPRYQVTQFGKPVTLSCSQTLNHNVMYWYQQKSSQAPKLLFHYYDKDFNNEADTPDNFQSRRPNTSFCFLDIRSPGLGDTAMYLCATSRAANTEAFFGQGTRLTVV.

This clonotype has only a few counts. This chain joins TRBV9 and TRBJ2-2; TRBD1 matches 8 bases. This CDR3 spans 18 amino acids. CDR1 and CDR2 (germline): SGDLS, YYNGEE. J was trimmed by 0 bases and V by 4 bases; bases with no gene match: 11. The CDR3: CASSRTGLSRANTGELFF. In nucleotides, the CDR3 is TGTGCCAGCAGCCGGACAGGGTTATCCCGCGCGAACACCGGGGAGCTGTTTTTT.

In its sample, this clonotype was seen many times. The CDR3 spells CASSLRGRSQETQYF. CDR3 coding DNA: TGTGCCAGCAGTTTGCGGGGACGCAGTCAGGAGACCCAGTACTTC. The V call is TRBV12-3 or TRBV12-4, the J call TRBJ2-5; TRBD2 is a possible D gene (6 bases). The CDR3 has 15 amino acids. V was clipped by 3 bases and J by 5 bases, with 16 bases between them.

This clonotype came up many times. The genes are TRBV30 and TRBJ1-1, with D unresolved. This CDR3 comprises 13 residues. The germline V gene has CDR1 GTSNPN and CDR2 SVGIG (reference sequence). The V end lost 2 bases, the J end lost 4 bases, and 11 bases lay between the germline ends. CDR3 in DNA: TGTGCCTGGAGTAGGATGCGAGGCACTGAAGCTTTCTTT. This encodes CAWSRMRGTEAFF.

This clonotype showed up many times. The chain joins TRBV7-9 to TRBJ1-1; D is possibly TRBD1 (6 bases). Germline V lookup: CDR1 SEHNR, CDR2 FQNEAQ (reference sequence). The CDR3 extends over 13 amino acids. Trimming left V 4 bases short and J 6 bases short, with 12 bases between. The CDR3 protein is CASSSSRGPEAFF. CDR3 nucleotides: TGTGCCAGCAGCTCTTCCCGGGGGCCTGAAGCTTTCTTT.

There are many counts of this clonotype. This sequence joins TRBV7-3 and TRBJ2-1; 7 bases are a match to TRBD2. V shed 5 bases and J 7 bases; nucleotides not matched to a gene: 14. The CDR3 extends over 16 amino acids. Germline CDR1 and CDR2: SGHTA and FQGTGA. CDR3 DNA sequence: TGTGCCAGCAGCCCACGGACCTCCCCGGGGGGAAATGAGCAGTTCTTC. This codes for CASSPRTSPGGNEQFF. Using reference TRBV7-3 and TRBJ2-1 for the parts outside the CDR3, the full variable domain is GAGVSQTPSNKVTEKGKYVELRCDPISGHTALYWYRQSLGQGPEFLIYFQGTGAADDSGLPNDRFFAVRPEGSVSTLKIQRTERGDSAVYLCASSPRTSPGGNEQFFGPGTRLTVL.

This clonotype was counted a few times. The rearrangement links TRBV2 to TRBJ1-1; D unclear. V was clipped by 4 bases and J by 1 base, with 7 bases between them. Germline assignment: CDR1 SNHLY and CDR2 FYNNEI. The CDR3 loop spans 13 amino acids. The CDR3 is CASSGEWNTEAFF. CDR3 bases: TGTGCCAGCAGTGGGGAATGGAACACTGAAGCTTTCTTT.

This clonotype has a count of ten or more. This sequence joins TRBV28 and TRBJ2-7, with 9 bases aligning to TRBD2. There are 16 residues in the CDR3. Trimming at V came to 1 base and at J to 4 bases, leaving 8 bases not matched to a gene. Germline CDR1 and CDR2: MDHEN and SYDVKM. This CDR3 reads CASSLSLAGTSYEQYF. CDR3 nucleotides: TGTGCCAGCAGTTTATCACTAGCGGGTACTTCATACGAGCAGTACTTC. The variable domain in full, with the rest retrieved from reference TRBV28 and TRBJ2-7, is DVKVTQSSRYLVKRTGEKVFLECVQDMDHENMFWYRQDPGLGLRLIYFSYDVKMKEKGDIPEGYSVSREKKERFSLILESASTNQTSMYLCASSLSLAGTSYEQYFGPGTRLTVT.

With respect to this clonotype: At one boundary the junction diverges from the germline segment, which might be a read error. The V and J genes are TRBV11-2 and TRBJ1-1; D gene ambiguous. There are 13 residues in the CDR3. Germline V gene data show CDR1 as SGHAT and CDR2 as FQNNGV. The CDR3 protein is CASSLKSNAEAFF. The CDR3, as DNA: TGTGCCAGCAGCTTAAAGTCGAACGCTGAAGCTTTCTTT.

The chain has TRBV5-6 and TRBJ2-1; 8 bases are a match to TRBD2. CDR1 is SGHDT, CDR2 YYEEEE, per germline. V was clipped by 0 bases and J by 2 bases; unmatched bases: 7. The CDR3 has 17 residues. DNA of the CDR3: TGTGCCAGCAGCTTGGCGGGGGGGCGGGGCCCCTACAATGAGCAGTTCTTC. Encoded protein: CASSLAGGRGPYNEQFF. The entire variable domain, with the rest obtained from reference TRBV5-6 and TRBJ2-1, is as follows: DAGVTQSPTHLIKTRGQQVTLRCSPKSGHDTVSWYQQALGQGPQFIFQYYEEEERQRGNFPDRFSGHQFPNYSSELNVNALLLGDSALYLCASSLAGGRGPYNEQFFGPGTRLTVL.

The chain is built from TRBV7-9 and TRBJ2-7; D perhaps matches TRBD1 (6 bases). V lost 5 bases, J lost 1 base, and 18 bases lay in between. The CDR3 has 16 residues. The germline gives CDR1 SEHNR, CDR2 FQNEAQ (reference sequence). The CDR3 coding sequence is TGTGCCAGCAGCCCACCAGGGGCAGGGGTATCCTACGAGCAGTACTTC. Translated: CASSPPGAGVSYEQYF.

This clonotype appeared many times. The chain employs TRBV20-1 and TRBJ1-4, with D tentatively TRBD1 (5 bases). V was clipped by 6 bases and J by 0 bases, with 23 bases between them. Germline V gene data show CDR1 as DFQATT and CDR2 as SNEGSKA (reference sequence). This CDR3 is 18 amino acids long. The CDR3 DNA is TGCAGTGCCTTTCGCGCCGCGGGGGGATCTGCAACTAATGAAAAACTGTTTTTT. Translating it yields CSAFRAAGGSATNEKLFF.

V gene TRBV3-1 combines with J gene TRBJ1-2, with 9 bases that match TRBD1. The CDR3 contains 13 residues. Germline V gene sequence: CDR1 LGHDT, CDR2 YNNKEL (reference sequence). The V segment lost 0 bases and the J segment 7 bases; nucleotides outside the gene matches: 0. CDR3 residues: CASSQEQGAGYTF. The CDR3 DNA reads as TGTGCCAGCAGCCAAGAACAGGGGGCTGGCTACACCTTC.

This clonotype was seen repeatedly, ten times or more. CDR3 nucleotides: TGTGCCAGCAGTATCACAGGGGCCACCGGGGAGCTGTTTTTT. Amino acid sequence: CASSITGATGELFF. The genes are TRBV28 and TRBJ2-2; 7 nucleotides match TRBD1. Trimming took 5 bases from V and 4 from J; bases not matched to a gene: 4. Germline CDR1 is MDHEN and CDR2 is SYDVKM. The CDR3 extends over 14 amino acids. The whole variable domain, filled in from reference TRBV28 and TRBJ2-2, reads DVKVTQSSRYLVKRTGEKVFLECVQDMDHENMFWYRQDPGLGLRLIYFSYDVKMKEKGDIPEGYSVSREKKERFSLILESASTNQTSMYLCASSITGATGELFFGEGSRLTVL.

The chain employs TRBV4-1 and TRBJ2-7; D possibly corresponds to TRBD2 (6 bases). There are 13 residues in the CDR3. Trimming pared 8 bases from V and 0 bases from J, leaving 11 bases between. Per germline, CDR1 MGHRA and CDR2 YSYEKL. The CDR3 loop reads CASRGASSYEQYF. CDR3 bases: TGCGCCAGCCGCGGGGCTAGCTCCTACGAGCAGTACTTC.

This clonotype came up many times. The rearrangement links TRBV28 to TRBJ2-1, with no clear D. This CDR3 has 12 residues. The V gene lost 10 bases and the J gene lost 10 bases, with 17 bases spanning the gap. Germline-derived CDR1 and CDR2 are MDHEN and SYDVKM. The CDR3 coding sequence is TGTGCCACCTCTCCCCCAGTGGGGGAGCAGTTCTTC. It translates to CATSPPVGEQFF. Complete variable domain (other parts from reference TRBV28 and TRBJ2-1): DVKVTQSSRYLVKRTGEKVFLECVQDMDHENMFWYRQDPGLGLRLIYFSYDVKMKEKGDIPEGYSVSREKKERFSLILESASTNQTSMYLCATSPPVGEQFFGPGTRLTVL.

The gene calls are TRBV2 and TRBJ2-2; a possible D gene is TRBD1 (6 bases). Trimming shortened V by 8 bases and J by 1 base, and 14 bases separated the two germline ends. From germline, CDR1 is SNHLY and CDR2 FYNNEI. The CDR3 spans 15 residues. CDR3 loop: CASQDRTENTGELFF. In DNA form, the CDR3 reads TGTGCCAGCCAAGACAGGACGGAGAACACCGGGGAGCTGTTTTTT.

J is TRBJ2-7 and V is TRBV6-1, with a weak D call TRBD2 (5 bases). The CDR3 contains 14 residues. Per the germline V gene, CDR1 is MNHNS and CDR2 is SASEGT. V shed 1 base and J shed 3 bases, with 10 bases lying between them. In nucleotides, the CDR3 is TGTGCCAGCAGTGAAGGGGGAGCCCTCTACGAGCAGTACTTC. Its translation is CASSEGGALYEQYF.

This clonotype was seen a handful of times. As DNA, the CDR3 is TGTGCCAGCAGTTGGGACAGGGGAGGGACACCCCTCCACTTT. It yields the protein CASSWDRGGTPLHF. V and J are TRBV28 and TRBJ1-6, with TRBD1 identical over 10 bases. J gave up 11 bases and V 4 bases, and 5 bases lay outside the gene matches. In germline, CDR1 is MDHEN, CDR2 SYDVKM. CDR3 size: 14 residues. The complete variable domain, with remaining parts taken from reference TRBV28 and TRBJ1-6, reads DVKVTQSSRYLVKRTGEKVFLECVQDMDHENMFWYRQDPGLGLRLIYFSYDVKMKEKGDIPEGYSVSREKKERFSLILESASTNQTSMYLCASSWDRGGTPLHFGNGTRLTVT.

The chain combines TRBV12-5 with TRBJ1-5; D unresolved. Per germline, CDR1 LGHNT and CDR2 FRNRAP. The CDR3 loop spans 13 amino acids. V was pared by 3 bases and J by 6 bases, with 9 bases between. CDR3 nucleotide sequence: TGTGCTAGTGGTTTCTCGTCGGGTCAGCCCCAGCATTTT. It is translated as CASGFSSGQPQHF.

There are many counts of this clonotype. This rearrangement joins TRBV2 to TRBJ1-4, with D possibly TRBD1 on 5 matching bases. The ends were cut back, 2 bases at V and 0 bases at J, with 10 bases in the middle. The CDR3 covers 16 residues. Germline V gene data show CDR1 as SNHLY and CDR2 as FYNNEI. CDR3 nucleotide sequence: TGTGCCAGCAGTGAAAGGGGACGGTCAACTAATGAAAAACTGTTTTTT. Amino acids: CASSERGRSTNEKLFF.

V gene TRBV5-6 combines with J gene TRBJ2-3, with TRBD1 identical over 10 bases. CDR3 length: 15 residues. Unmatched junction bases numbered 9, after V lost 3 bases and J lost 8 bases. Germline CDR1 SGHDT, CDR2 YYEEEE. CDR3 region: CASSWDRGLGITQYF. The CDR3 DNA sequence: TGTGCCAGCAGCTGGGACAGGGGACTGGGAATTACGCAGTATTTT. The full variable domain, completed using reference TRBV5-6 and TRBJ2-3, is DAGVTQSPTHLIKTRGQQVTLRCSPKSGHDTVSWYQQALGQGPQFIFQYYEEEERQRGNFPDRFSGHQFPNYSSELNVNALLLGDSALYLCASSWDRGLGITQYFGPGTRLTVL.